This T cell receptor (beta chain) is from a study of blood T cell repertoires in COVID-19. Study context: The analysed material was cDNA or gDNA that came from T cells, B-cell-depleted T cells, or PBMCs.

Source study methods: The authors estimated nucleated cell counts from reference gene primer amplification. The table came from immunoSEQ multiplex PCR; TCRdb's copy has only in-frame clones and leaves some out. V, J and clone size reflect that table, while D and trimming were determined from the DNA. The table includes 30,000 to 45,000 clones, around 90% detected once. The germline CDR1 and CDR2 sequences are SGDLS and YYNGEE. After removal of 3 bases from V and 5 bases from J, the junction contained 4 bases not matched to a gene. The length of the CDR3 is 13 residues. The sample comprised peripheral blood. The clonotype originates from a human donor in a cohort sampled during active COVID-19. This chain uses TRBV9 with TRBJ1-1; TRBD1 agrees at 7 bases. The DNA of the CDR3 is TGTGCCAGCAGCGCTCACAGGGGAACTGAAGCTTTCTTT. Translation gives CASSAHRGTEAFF.